This paragraph covers one T cell receptor (beta chain) sequence. What it binds is unknown. This entry is derived from a study of CD8+ T cells in alopecia areata. Study-level information: Treated patients swallowed 5 to 10 mg of oral tofacitinib twice daily.

Treatment specified: oral pan-JAK inhibitor, 5-10 mg twice daily. Sorted populations comprised CD4+ and CD8+ T cells obtained from PBMCs. Study-level results: Clonality was higher in lesional than normal scalp, especially in alopecia totalis/universalis.

The germline V gene encodes CDR1 SEHNR and CDR2 FQNEAQ (reference sequence). This CDR3 contains 12 residues. Trimming removed 6 bases from V and 8 bases from J, with 11 bases in between. The authors extracted RNA and reverse transcribed it into cDNA as the sequencing template. Libraries were prepared by immunoSEQ multiplex PCR; TCRdb keeps only in-frame clonotypes and omits some of them. Here the sample spans roughly 76,000 clones, over 25% being singletons. The clonotype originates from a human donor with alopecia areata. The sample in question was CD8+ T cells sorted from blood, obtained at week 4, from a patient treated with tofacitinib. The chain uses TRBV7-9 and TRBJ2-1; D perhaps matches TRBD1 (6 bases). CDR3 sequence: CASSSQGYEQFF. The CDR3 DNA reads as TGTGCCAGCAGTTCTCAGGGGTATGAGCAGTTCTTC.